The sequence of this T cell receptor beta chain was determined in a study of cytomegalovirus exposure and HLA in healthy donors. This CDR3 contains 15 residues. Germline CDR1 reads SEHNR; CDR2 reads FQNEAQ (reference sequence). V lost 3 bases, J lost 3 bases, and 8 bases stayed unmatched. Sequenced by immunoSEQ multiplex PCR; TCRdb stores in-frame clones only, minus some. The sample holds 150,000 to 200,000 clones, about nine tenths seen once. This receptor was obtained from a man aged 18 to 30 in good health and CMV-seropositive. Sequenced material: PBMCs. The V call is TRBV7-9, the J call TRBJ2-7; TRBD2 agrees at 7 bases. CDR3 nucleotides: TGTGCCAGCAGCTTCGGCGGGAGCAACCTCTACGAGCAGTACTTC. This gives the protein CASSFGGSNLYEQYF.